A selection of T cell receptor beta chains follows, all from one sample in a study of cytomegalovirus exposure and HLA in healthy donors. Repertoires were generated with immunoSEQ multiplex PCR, while TCRdb's copy carries only in-frame clones and drops some. Of under 150,000 clones listed, roughly four fifths are singletons. The sequencing sample was made of PBMCs. Every receptor here comes from a man aged 40-55 years in good health and CMV-seropositive. The CDR3 runs from the conserved cysteine through the conserved F or W. D genes are given only for firm matches. Some rows mark clone size as missing; the rest say once, few, many or name a class of expanded clone.

cdr3_nt cdr3_aa j_call clone_size d_call v_call
TGTGCCAGCAGCCCGCCAGCAACAGGAGCCCTCGGCGGGGAGCTGTTTTTT CASSPPATGALGGELFF TRBJ2-2 - - TRBV7-9
TGTGCCAGCAGGCCGGACAGCTTCAATCAGCCCCAGCATTTT CASRPDSFNQPQHF TRBJ1-5 - - TRBV6-5
TGTGCCAGCAGCTTTCAGGGCAGGGGAAATTCACCCCTCCACTTT CASSFQGRGNSPLHF TRBJ1-6 - - TRBV11-2
TGTGCCAGCAGTTTAAAGCCTGGAGGCAATCAGCCCCAGCATTTT CASSLKPGGNQPQHF TRBJ1-5 - - TRBV27
TGTGCCAGCTCACCACCGGACAGGGGAAATGAAAAACTGTTTTTT CASSPPDRGNEKLFF TRBJ1-4 - TRBD1 TRBV18
TGCGCCAGCAGAGTTAGCGGGAGTCGAACAGATACGCAGTATTTT CASRVSGSRTDTQYF TRBJ2-3 - TRBD2 TRBV5-1
TGTGCCAGCTCCACAGGTTACACCGGGGAGCTGTTTTTT CASSTGYTGELFF TRBJ2-2 - - TRBV18
TGTGCCAGTAGGTCGACTAGCGGGAGAGGGTATACCATTCAGTACTTC CASRSTSGRGYTIQYF TRBJ2-4 - TRBD2 TRBV19
TGTGCCAGCAGTCCCTCGGACAGGTACTATGGCTACACCTTC CASSPSDRYYGYTF TRBJ1-2 - TRBD1 TRBV27
TGTGCCTGGACTGCCGGGACTAGCTGGCAGTTCTTC CAWTAGTSWQFF TRBJ2-1 - TRBD2 TRBV30
TGTGCCAGCAGCCAAGAGCTAGCGGGATCTAGCACAGATACGCAGTATTTT CASSQELAGSSTDTQYF TRBJ2-3 - TRBD2 TRBV4-2
TGTGCCAGCAGCAAAGGAGCCCCGAACACTGAAGCTTTCTTT CASSKGAPNTEAFF TRBJ1-1 few - TRBV7-8
TGTGCCAGAAGCTATCTCCTTCGGGACATAAGCTCTGGGGCCAACGTCCTGACTTTC CARSYLLRDISSGANVLTF TRBJ2-6 - - TRBV5-3
TGTGCCAGCCAGGACCACGGGACTAGCGGAGGCACCGGGGAGCTGTTTTTT CASQDHGTSGGTGELFF TRBJ2-2 once TRBD2 TRBV9
TGCGCCAGCACCCCAACAGGGGGAAAGGAAAAACTGTTTTTT CASTPTGGKEKLFF TRBJ1-4 - TRBD1 TRBV5-1
TGTGCCAGCAGCCCCGCGACTAGCGGCAATGAGCAGTTCTTC CASSPATSGNEQFF TRBJ2-1 - TRBD2 TRBV11-1
TGTGCCAGCAGCGTACCGGGACAGGGGTTCAGGGCTTTCTTT CASSVPGQGFRAFF TRBJ1-1 - TRBD1 TRBV9
TGTGCCACCAGCAGAGATTACGGCGGTCAGCCCCAGCATTTT CATSRDYGGQPQHF TRBJ1-5 - - TRBV15
TGTGCCAGCAGCTTCACTGACCCGAGGGAAGCTTTCTTT CASSFTDPREAFF TRBJ1-1 - - TRBV5-6
TGCAGCGTCAGCGGTGGGGTAAACAGGGACTCCTACGAGCAGTACTTC CSVSGGVNRDSYEQYF TRBJ2-7 once - TRBV29-1
TGTGCCAGCAGTTCTCGACAGGGAAGGGGGACAGATACGCAGTATTTT CASSSRQGRGTDTQYF TRBJ2-3 few TRBD1 TRBV28
TGTGCCAGCAGTCCTAGCGGGGCGAACACCGGGGAGCTGTTTTTT CASSPSGANTGELFF TRBJ2-2 - TRBD2 TRBV7-2
TGCGCCAGCAGCCAAGCATGGGGCATGGGCGACGAGCAGTACTTC CASSQAWGMGDEQYF TRBJ2-7 - - TRBV4-1
TGTGCCAGCAGCTGGGACAGGGGCTACGAGCAGTACTTC CASSWDRGYEQYF TRBJ2-7 - TRBD1 TRBV27
TGTGCCAGCAGAGTGACAGAATACTATGGCTACACCTTC CASRVTEYYGYTF TRBJ1-2 - - TRBV6-1
TGTGCCAGCAGTTTATCGGCAGGGGGCGACGAGCAGTACTTC CASSLSAGGDEQYF TRBJ2-7 once TRBD1 TRBV27
TGTGCCAGCAGCCGACAGCGGGAGGGCCTGCCCGAGCAGTACTTC CASSRQREGLPEQYF TRBJ2-7 - TRBD2 TRBV7-2
TGTGCCAGCAGCACTCGGGACAGGAGAAACTATGGCTACACCTTC CASSTRDRRNYGYTF TRBJ1-2 - TRBD1 TRBV5-6
TGTGCCAGCAGCCTCTCCCCGACTAGCGGATACTACAATGAGCAGTTCTTC CASSLSPTSGYYNEQFF TRBJ2-1 - TRBD2 TRBV7-3
TGTGCCACCAGCAGAGACCCCGGGATCTCCTGCGAGCAGTACTTC CATSRDPGISCEQYF TRBJ2-7 - - TRBV15
TGTGCCAGCAGCCGGGGGACTAGCGGGAGTACTGAGCAGTTCTTC CASSRGTSGSTEQFF TRBJ2-1 few TRBD2 TRBV14
TGTGCCAGCAGCTCGCTCGGGACACAGAACACTGAAGCTTTCTTT CASSSLGTQNTEAFF TRBJ1-1 - - TRBV6-6
TGTGCCAGCAGTTTTTACTCGGAGTATGGCTACACCTTC CASSFYSEYGYTF TRBJ1-2 - - TRBV6-1
TGTGCCAGCAGCTTAACACGAGGAAACACCATATATTTT CASSLTRGNTIYF TRBJ1-3 - - TRBV11-2
TGCGCCAGCAGCTCGGAGACTAGCGGTACCTCGGAGCAGTACTTC CASSSETSGTSEQYF TRBJ2-7 - TRBD2 TRBV5-1
TGTGCCAGCAGCTTCGGGACCGGGACAGTCTACGAGCAGTACTTC CASSFGTGTVYEQYF TRBJ2-7 - TRBD1 TRBV7-9
TGTGCCAGCAGCCCCATACCCCCACAGGGTGGCTCCTACGAGCAGTACTTC CASSPIPPQGGSYEQYF TRBJ2-7 - - TRBV7-6
TGTGCCAGCAGTGACGGACAGGGAACTAATGAAAAACTGTTTTTT CASSDGQGTNEKLFF TRBJ1-4 - TRBD1 TRBV6-1
TGTGCCAGCAGCCAAGATTGGGGCAGGACAGGCTACGAGCAGTACTTC CASSQDWGRTGYEQYF TRBJ2-7 - TRBD1 TRBV14
TGTGCCTGGAGTGTGAGTCTAGCGGGGATCAAAAACATTCAGTACTTC CAWSVSLAGIKNIQYF TRBJ2-4 - TRBD2 TRBV30
TGCGCCAGCAGCTTGGATGGAGCAACCCATCAGCCCCAGCATTTT CASSLDGATHQPQHF TRBJ1-5 - - TRBV5-1
TGTGCCAGCAGCTTAATACAGACCTACGAGCAGTACTTC CASSLIQTYEQYF TRBJ2-7 - - TRBV7-2
TGTGCCAGCAGCGATCGTCGGGTGCTCTCTGGAAACACCATATATTTT CASSDRRVLSGNTIYF TRBJ1-3 - - TRBV6-6
TGTTCCAGCAGTCAGACAGATACGCAGTATTTT CSSSQTDTQYF TRBJ2-3 - - TRBV7-9
TGTGCCACTAGGGACAGGGCCGTGACTGAAGCTTTCTTT CATRDRAVTEAFF TRBJ1-1 - TRBD1 TRBV19
TGCGCCAGCAGCCAAGAGACTAGCATTCGCTACGAGCAGTACTTC CASSQETSIRYEQYF TRBJ2-7 - TRBD2 TRBV4-1
TGTGCCAGCAGCCCCCTTGGGGGGAGCACAGATACGCAGTATTTT CASSPLGGSTDTQYF TRBJ2-3 - - TRBV7-3
TGTGCCAGCAGTTACACCGGGACAGGGACCCTATCTTATTCCACCTTC CASSYTGTGTLSYSTF TRBJ1-2 - TRBD1 TRBV6-5
TGCGCCAGCAGAGGACAGGGGGCTGAAAACACCATATATTTT CASRGQGAENTIYF TRBJ1-3 - TRBD1 TRBV5-1